Below, 26 T cell receptor beta chains from the same sample are listed, as sequenced in a study of CD8 T cell repertoires and HIV-1 epitope variants. Assay used: immunoSEQ multiplex PCR; TCRdb lists only in-frame clones, some missing. Here the sample spans approximately 90,000 clones, just under 75% being singletons. The material sequenced was uncultured baseline CD8+ T cells from peripheral blood mononuclear cells (PBMCs). The receptors shown here come from a male donor with HIV.

This clone rates as medium-sized. V is TRBV5-1 and J is TRBJ2-7; D could derive from TRBD1 or TRBD2 (5 bases each). CDR3 length: 15 residues. Germline V gene lookup returns CDR1 SGHRS and CDR2 YFSETQ. V lost 2 bases and J lost 0, with 12 bases in between. The CDR3 DNA follows: TGCGCCAGCAGCTTTCTGACGGGACCCTCCTACGAGCAGTACTTC. Amino acids: CASSFLTGPSYEQYF.

This chain joins TRBV28 and TRBJ1-4; D gene unclear. V dropped 5 bases and J dropped 2 bases, with 12 bases sitting between them. This CDR3 spans 15 amino acids. Germline lookup yields CDR1 MDHEN and CDR2 SYDVKM. CDR3 loop: CASSLLQTTNEKLFF. In DNA form, the CDR3 reads TGTGCCAGCAGTCTTCTACAGACCACTAATGAAAAACTGTTTTTT.

This clone is a singleton in its sample. The chain uses TRBV27 and TRBJ1-6; D is unclear. V was pared by 2 bases and J by 6 bases, with 17 bases between. Germline V gene data show CDR1 as MNHEY and CDR2 as SMNVEV (reference sequence). The CDR3 spans 17 residues. The CDR3 coding sequence is TGTGCCAGCAGTTTAAGCGGTCAGGAGGGATTTAATTCACCCCTCCACTTT. This translates into CASSLSGQEGFNSPLHF.

This chain connects TRBV28 to TRBJ2-1; 11 bases line up with TRBD2. CDR1 is MDHEN, CDR2 SYDVKM, per germline. V shed 6 bases, J shed 4 bases, and the junction held 23 bases outside the gene matches. This CDR3 region has 21 residues. The chain's CDR3 is CASSPGEVFDLAGGWYNEQFF. CDR3 nucleotide sequence: TGTGCCAGCAGCCCTGGGGAGGTTTTTGATTTAGCGGGGGGGTGGTACAATGAGCAGTTCTTC.

CDR3 loop: CASSFGAGEQYF. The DNA of the CDR3 is TGCGCCAGCAGCTTCGGTGCGGGCGAGCAGTACTTC. The chain joins TRBV5-1 to TRBJ2-7; possible D gene TRBD2, 5 bases. Germline V gene data show CDR1 as SGHRS and CDR2 as YFSETQ. The germline V and J ends were trimmed by 2 bases and 6 bases, with 9 bases remaining between them. This CDR3 is built from 12 residues. Complete variable domain (other parts from reference TRBV5-1 and TRBJ2-7): KAGVTQTPRYLIKTRGQQVTLSCSPISGHRSVSWYQQTPGQGLQFLFEYFSETQRNKGNFPGRFSGRQFSNSRSEMNVSTLELGDSALYLCASSFGAGEQYFGPGTRLTVT.

DNA of the CDR3: TGTGCCAGCAGTTCCCCCGGGACAGGGGCGAACACTGAAGCTTTCTTT. It is translated as CASSSPGTGANTEAFF. This rearrangement joins TRBV28 to TRBJ1-1; 10 bases are a match to TRBD1. The CDR3 is 16 amino acids. Germline CDR1 reads MDHEN; CDR2 reads SYDVKM. Unmatched junction bases numbered 6, after V lost 4 bases and J lost 1 base.

The J gene is TRBJ2-3, the V gene TRBV5-4; 12 nucleotides align to TRBD2. Germline V gene data show CDR1 as SGHNT and CDR2 as YYREEE (reference sequence). The CDR3 runs to 15 residues. The V gene end was trimmed by 3 bases and the J gene end by 5 bases; junction bases not matched to a gene: 4. As DNA, the CDR3 is TGTGCCAGCAGCTCTAGGACTAGCGGGGTAGATACGCAGTATTTT. Protein: CASSSRTSGVDTQYF.

The chain links TRBV7-9 to TRBJ1-4; D might be TRBD1 (5 bases). CDR3 length equals 16 residues. CDR1 is SEHNR, CDR2 FQNEAQ, per germline (reference sequence). V lost 3 bases and J lost 0, with 11 bases in between. CDR3 sequence: CASSFGTEATNEKLFF. The CDR3 nucleotides read TGTGCCAGCAGCTTCGGGACGGAAGCAACTAATGAAAAACTGTTTTTT. The entire variable domain, with the rest obtained from reference TRBV7-9 and TRBJ1-4, is as follows: DTGVSQNPRHKITKRGQNVTFRCDPISEHNRLYWYRQTLGQGPEFLTYFQNEAQLEKSRLLSDRFSAERPKGSFSTLEIQRTEQGDSAMYLCASSFGTEATNEKLFFGSGTQLSVL.

The rearrangement joins TRBV27 to TRBJ1-5; 9 nucleotides line up with TRBD1. Germline lookup yields CDR1 MNHEY and CDR2 SMNVEV (reference sequence). V gave up 6 bases and J gave up 3 bases; unmatched junction bases: 6. The CDR3 contains 15 residues. This chain's CDR3 is CASRSGQGDNQPQHF. CDR3 in DNA: TGTGCCAGCAGATCGGGACAGGGTGACAATCAGCCCCAGCATTTT.

The chain uses TRBV19 and TRBJ2-3; 8 nucleotides line up with TRBD1. V dropped 5 bases and J dropped 2; count of bases not matched to a gene: 9. The CDR3 has 16 amino acids. Germline CDR1 LNHDA, CDR2 SQIVND (reference sequence). CDR3 amino acids: CASSYSGQGDTDTQYF. CDR3 bases: TGTGCCAGTAGTTACTCCGGACAGGGTGACACAGATACGCAGTATTTT.

This sequence joins TRBV5-4 and TRBJ2-6; D is unclear. V lost 0 bases and J 0 bases, leaving 10 bases between the germline ends. Germline loops: CDR1 SGHNT, CDR2 YYREEE (reference sequence). There are 17 residues in the CDR3. In nucleotides, the CDR3 is TGTGCCAGCAGCTTGGCACTTTCTCCCTCTGGGGCCAACGTCCTGACTTTC. Translation gives CASSLALSPSGANVLTF.

In nucleotides, the CDR3 is TGTGCCAGCAGCTTGGAGGGAGGGGGGAGCGAGACCCAGTACTTC. Translation: CASSLEGGGSETQYF. The J gene is TRBJ2-5, the V gene TRBV7-9, with D perhaps matching TRBD2 (7 bases). Between the trimmed V and J ends, which lost 3 bases and 5 bases, there was a span of 16 bases. Germline CDR1 reads SEHNR; CDR2 reads FQNEAQ (reference sequence). The CDR3 has 15 amino acids.

The genes are TRBV19 and TRBJ1-5, with no clear D. V lost 5 bases to trimming and J lost 3 bases, with 11 bases between them. Germline V gene lookup returns CDR1 LNHDA and CDR2 SQIVND (reference sequence). The CDR3 runs 14 residues. The CDR3: CASSPAGINQPQHF. CDR3 sequence (DNA): TGTGCCAGTAGTCCGGCGGGGATCAATCAGCCCCAGCATTTT.

This clone was counted between two and nine times. The CDR3 is CASSLVGVQAGEETQYF. CDR3 bases: TGCGCCAGCAGCTTGGTGGGCGTGCAAGCGGGGGAAGAGACCCAGTACTTC. This sequence joins TRBV5-1 and TRBJ2-5; TRBD2 aligns across 8 bases. CDR3 length equals 17 residues. Germline V lookup: CDR1 SGHRS, CDR2 YFSETQ. With V trimmed by 0 bases and J by 3 bases, 10 bases remained unmatched.

V and J are TRBV5-1 and TRBJ1-6, with no clear D. The CDR3 runs 12 residues. The germline V gene has CDR1 SGHRS and CDR2 YFSETQ. Between the trimmed V and J ends, which lost 1 base and 12 bases, there was a span of 8 bases. CDR3 protein: CASSLKSLPLHF. The CDR3 nucleotides read TGCGCCAGCAGCTTGAAAAGTTTACCCCTCCACTTT.

This clone was detected only once. The chain combines TRBV28 with TRBJ2-6; D is perhaps TRBD2 (5 bases). The V end was cut by 6 bases, the J end by 1 base, with 13 bases between. The CDR3 totals 16 residues. Germline V gene data show CDR1 as MDHEN and CDR2 as SYDVKM. CDR3 protein: CASRPRERSGANVLTF. In DNA, the CDR3 is TGTGCCAGCAGGCCGAGGGAAAGATCTGGGGCCAACGTCCTGACTTTC.

The V and J genes are TRBV28 and TRBJ2-3, with TRBD2 matching 7 bases. The CDR3 extends over 16 amino acids. The trim removed 2 bases at V and 0 bases at J, leaving 5 bases unmatched. CDR1 and CDR2 from the germline V gene are MDHEN and SYDVKM. The CDR3 here is CASSLGLAESTDTQYF. The DNA for the CDR3 is TGTGCCAGCAGTTTAGGGCTAGCGGAGAGCACAGATACGCAGTATTTT. The full variable domain, rest sourced from reference TRBV28 and TRBJ2-3, is DVKVTQSSRYLVKRTGEKVFLECVQDMDHENMFWYRQDPGLGLRLIYFSYDVKMKEKGDIPEGYSVSREKKERFSLILESASTNQTSMYLCASSLGLAESTDTQYFGPGTRLTVL.

This chain links TRBV7-9 with TRBJ2-7; the D call may be TRBD1 or TRBD2 (6 bases each). Trimming stripped 6 bases from V and 5 bases from J, with 14 bases between. CDR3 length: 13 residues. Germline V gives CDR1 SEHNR, CDR2 FQNEAQ (reference sequence). In DNA, the CDR3 is TGTGCCAGCAGTGTCCAGGGGAGGAACGAGCAGTACTTC. It yields the protein CASSVQGRNEQYF.

This rearrangement joins TRBV2 to TRBJ1-5; D is unresolved. Trimming left V 8 bases short and J 7 bases short, with 9 bases between. In germline, CDR1 is SNHLY, CDR2 FYNNEI. The CDR3 loop spans 11 amino acids. This chain's CDR3 is CASGSNQPQHF. The CDR3 DNA reads as TGTGCCAGCGGTTCGAACCAGCCCCAGCATTTT.

The rearrangement joins TRBV5-1 to TRBJ1-1; no definite D call. Germline lookup yields CDR1 SGHRS and CDR2 YFSETQ. This CDR3 is built from 14 residues. The V end lost 2 bases, the J end lost 1 base, and 9 bases lay between the germline ends. DNA for the CDR3: TGCGCCAGCAGCTTCGGGCAGAGGAACACTGAAGCTTTCTTT. Translating gives CASSFGQRNTEAFF.

V is TRBV5-1 and J is TRBJ1-4, with 8 bases identical to TRBD1. The CDR3 has 14 amino acids. CDR1 SGHRS and CDR2 YFSETQ come from the germline V gene. The trim removed 4 bases at V and 5 bases at J, leaving 4 bases unmatched. CDR3 region: CASSGTGINEKLFF. DNA of the CDR3: TGCGCCAGCAGCGGGACAGGAATCAATGAAAAACTGTTTTTT.

This clone was found once. At one end, the junction sequence differs from germline, possibly due to a read error. The rearrangement links TRBV7-7 to TRBJ2-5; maybe TRBD2 (6 bases). The CDR3 runs 14 residues. CDR1 is SSHAT, CDR2 FNYEAQ, per germline (reference sequence). Written as DNA, the CDR3 is TGTGCTAGCAGCTTTAGGGCAGGGAGGGAGACCCAGTACTTC. Translating gives CASSFRAGRETQYF.

This clone has more than one count but fewer than ten. The CDR3 nucleotides read TGCGCCAGCAGCCAAGGAGGGGGAATGGCTTTCTTT. It is translated as CASSQGGGMAFF. This chain links TRBV4-3 with TRBJ1-1, with a weak D call TRBD1 (6 bases). Trimming took 1 base from V and 11 from J, leaving 11 bases between them. Germline V lookup: CDR1 LGHNA, CDR2 YSLEER. There are 12 residues in the CDR3.

The chain carries TRBV5-4 and TRBJ2-1; 8 bases line up with TRBD2. CDR3 length equals 15 residues. CDR1 SGHNT and CDR2 YYREEE come from the germline V gene (reference sequence). Losses at the gene ends were 4 bases for V and 7 bases for J; bases not matched to a gene: 10. The CDR3, as DNA: TGTGCCAGCAGCCAAGAAGGCGGGGGGATAAATGAGCAGTTCTTC. This sequence encodes CASSQEGGGINEQFF.

This sequence joins TRBV9 and TRBJ2-7; 7 nucleotides line up with TRBD2. Germline lookup yields CDR1 SGDLS and CDR2 YYNGEE. The CDR3 is 16 amino acids. J was trimmed by 4 bases and V by 0 bases; bases with no gene match: 10. The chain's CDR3 is CASSVGRAGLLYEQYF. CDR3 DNA: TGTGCCAGCAGCGTAGGCAGAGCGGGGTTGCTGTACGAGCAGTACTTC.

This sequence joins TRBV7-8 and TRBJ2-7; D call uncertain. This CDR3 region has 13 residues. Trimming shortened V by 1 base and J by 4 bases, and 8 bases separated the two germline ends. Germline loops: CDR1 SGHVS, CDR2 FQNEAQ. DNA of the CDR3: TGTGCCAGCAGCTTAGGGCTAGTATACGAGCAGTACTTC. Translation: CASSLGLVYEQYF. Supplemented by reference TRBV7-8 and TRBJ2-7, the full variable domain reads GAGVSQSPRYKVAKRGQDVALRCDPISGHVSLFWYQQALGQGPEFLTYFQNEAQLDKSGLPSDRFFAERPEGSVSTLKIQRTQQEDSAVYLCASSLGLVYEQYFGPGTRLTVT.